These 2 T cell receptor beta chains originate from one sample sequenced in a study of T cell responses to AZD1222 COVID-19 vaccine. Measured with immunoSEQ multiplex PCR; TCRdb has only the in-frame clones, and not every one. The sample lists 150,000 or so clones; 85% to 95% were seen once. The input for sequencing was peripheral blood, taken on day 0 of AZD1222 vaccination. These TCRs come from an adult in good health.

V and J are TRBV18 and TRBJ2-7; the D is unclear. CDR3 size: 13 residues. Looked up from germline, CDR1 is KGHSH and CDR2 is LQKENI. V lost 3 bases and J 5 bases, leaving 11 bases between the germline ends. CDR3: CASSPGELHEQYF. As DNA, the CDR3 is TGTGCCAGCTCACCTGGGGAACTACACGAGCAGTACTTC.

The genes are TRBV5-4 and TRBJ2-7, with D unresolved. Germline V gene data show CDR1 as SGHNT and CDR2 as YYREEE (reference sequence). The CDR3 length is 12 residues. V lost 3 bases to trimming and J lost 3 bases, with 7 bases between them. CDR3 amino acids: CASSSDNYEQYF. As DNA, the CDR3 is TGTGCCAGCAGCTCAGATAACTACGAGCAGTACTTC.